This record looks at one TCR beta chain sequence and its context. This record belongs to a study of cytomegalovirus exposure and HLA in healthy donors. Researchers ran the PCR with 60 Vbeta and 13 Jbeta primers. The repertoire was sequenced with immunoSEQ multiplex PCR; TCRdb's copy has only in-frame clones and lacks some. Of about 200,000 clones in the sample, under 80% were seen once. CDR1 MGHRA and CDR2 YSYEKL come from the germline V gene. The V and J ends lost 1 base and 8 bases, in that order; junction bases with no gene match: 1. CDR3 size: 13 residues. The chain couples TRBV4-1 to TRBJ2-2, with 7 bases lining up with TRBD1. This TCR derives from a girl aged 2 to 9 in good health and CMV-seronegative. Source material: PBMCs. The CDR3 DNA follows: TGCGCCAGCAGCCAAGTGACAGGGGGGGAGCTGTTTTTT. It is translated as CASSQVTGGELFF.